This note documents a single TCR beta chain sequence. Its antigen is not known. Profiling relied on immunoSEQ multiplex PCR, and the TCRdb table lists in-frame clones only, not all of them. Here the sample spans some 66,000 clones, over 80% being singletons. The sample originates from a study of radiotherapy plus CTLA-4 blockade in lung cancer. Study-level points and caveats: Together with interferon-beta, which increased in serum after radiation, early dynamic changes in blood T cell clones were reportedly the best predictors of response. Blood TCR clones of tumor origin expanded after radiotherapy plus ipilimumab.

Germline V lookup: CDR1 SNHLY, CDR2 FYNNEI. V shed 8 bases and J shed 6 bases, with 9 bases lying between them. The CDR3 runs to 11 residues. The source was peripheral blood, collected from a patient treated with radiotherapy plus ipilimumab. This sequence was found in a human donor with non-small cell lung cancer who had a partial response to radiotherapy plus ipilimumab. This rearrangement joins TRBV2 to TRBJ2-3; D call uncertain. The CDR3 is CASYWRDTQYF. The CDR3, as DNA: TGTGCCAGCTACTGGCGGGATACGCAGTATTTT.